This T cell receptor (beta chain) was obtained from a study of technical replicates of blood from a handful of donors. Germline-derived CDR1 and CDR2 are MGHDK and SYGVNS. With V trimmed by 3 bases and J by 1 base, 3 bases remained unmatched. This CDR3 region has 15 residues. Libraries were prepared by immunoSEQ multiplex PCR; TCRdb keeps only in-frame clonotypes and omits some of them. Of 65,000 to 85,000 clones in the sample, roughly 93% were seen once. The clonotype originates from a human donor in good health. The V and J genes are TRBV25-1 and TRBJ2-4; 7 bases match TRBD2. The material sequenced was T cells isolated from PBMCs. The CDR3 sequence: CASSDGGSAKNIQYF. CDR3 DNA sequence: TGTGCCAGCAGTGACGGGGGGTCGGCCAAAAACATTCAGTACTTC. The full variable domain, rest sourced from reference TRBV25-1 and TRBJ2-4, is EADIYQTPRYLVIGTGKKITLECSQTMGHDKMYWYQQDPGMELHLIHYSYGVNSTEKGDLSSESTVSRIRTEHFPLTLESARPSHTSQYLCASSDGGSAKNIQYFGAGTRLSVL.